Listed below are T cell receptor beta chains from one sample, sequenced in a study of blood T cell repertoires in COVID-19. The table came from immunoSEQ multiplex PCR; TCRdb's copy has only in-frame clones and leaves some out. The data show 250,000 to 350,000 clones, 85% seen once. The sequenced sample was PBMCs or T cells enriched from blood (not recorded which). These receptors all come from a woman between 45 and 65 years old who had recovered from COVID-19. The conserved cysteine and the conserved F or W are not part of the CDR3 here. The order of the fields is CDR3 protein, V gene, J gene, clone size. A clone size is listed for some rows: how often the clone was seen (once, few, many), or a class if it is expanded.

CDR3: ASSQRQKPWWGYT; V: TRBV5-6; J: TRBJ1-2; size: few
CDR3: ASSESTGRVEQF; V: TRBV10-1; J: TRBJ2-1; size: NA
CDR3: ASRGLAGSEQY; V: TRBV5-4; J: TRBJ2-7; size: NA
CDR3: ASSLVISQTGGTEAF; V: TRBV5-5; J: TRBJ1-1; size: few
CDR3: ASSSATGLQPQH; V: TRBV5-6; J: TRBJ1-5; size: NA
CDR3: ATSDTGRSNEQF; V: TRBV24-1; J: TRBJ2-1; size: once
CDR3: ASSLGTITQETQY; V: TRBV5-1; J: TRBJ2-5; size: NA
CDR3: ASSPRNNQPQH; V: TRBV18; J: TRBJ1-5; size: NA
CDR3: SVGWEEQY; V: TRBV29-1; J: TRBJ2-7; size: NA
CDR3: ASSLGQGAYSPLH; V: TRBV11-2; J: TRBJ1-6; size: NA
CDR3: ASSGRDSVRGYGYT; V: TRBV28; J: TRBJ1-2; size: NA
CDR3: ASSVQGVPNTGELF; V: TRBV7-7; J: TRBJ2-2; size: NA
CDR3: ASSPAGLEAF; V: TRBV19; J: TRBJ1-1; size: few
CDR3: ASSYQDSRAYEQY; V: TRBV6-2/TRBV6-3; J: TRBJ2-7; size: NA
CDR3: ASGSWGEGNQPQH; V: TRBV10-2; J: TRBJ1-5; size: NA
CDR3: ASRVTSGTGGNPTYGYT; V: TRBV19; J: TRBJ1-2; size: NA
CDR3: ASRISRNFYGYT; V: TRBV5-1; J: TRBJ1-2; size: NA
CDR3: ATSDSSGTSSYNEQF; V: TRBV24-1; J: TRBJ2-1; size: NA
CDR3: ALRRAGNSGANVLT; V: TRBV28; J: TRBJ2-6; size: NA
CDR3: ASSSGQGYEQY; V: TRBV6-5; J: TRBJ2-7; size: NA
CDR3: ASSSRRGQPSEQF; V: TRBV7-6; J: TRBJ2-1; size: NA
CDR3: ASRPPGSPNQPQH; V: TRBV28; J: TRBJ1-5; size: NA
CDR3: ASSPGEANEKLF; V: TRBV18; J: TRBJ1-4; size: NA
CDR3: ASSSAGRYSNQPQH; V: TRBV19; J: TRBJ1-5; size: NA
CDR3: ASSLGQGYHEKLF; V: TRBV5-8; J: TRBJ1-4; size: NA
CDR3: ASGLATGFIYEQF; V: TRBV12-5; J: TRBJ2-1; size: NA
CDR3: ASSPLPQGDNYGYT; V: TRBV18; J: TRBJ1-2; size: NA
CDR3: ASSSLAGSTGELF; V: TRBV9; J: TRBJ2-2; size: NA
CDR3: SVAEGSYGYT; V: TRBV29-1; J: TRBJ1-2; size: NA
CDR3: ASSAGQGNYGYT; V: TRBV9; J: TRBJ1-2; size: NA
CDR3: ASSTGEKLF; V: TRBV12-3/TRBV12-4; J: TRBJ1-4; size: once
CDR3: ASSLQPSNQPQH; V: TRBV19; J: TRBJ1-5; size: NA
CDR3: ASSFVSNYGYT; V: TRBV12-3/TRBV12-4; J: TRBJ1-2; size: once
CDR3: ATGGTGGNQPQH; V: TRBV24-1; J: TRBJ1-5; size: NA
CDR3: ASSLGRKGELF; V: TRBV19; J: TRBJ2-2; size: NA
CDR3: ASSFKRTGQETQY; V: TRBV13; J: TRBJ2-5; size: NA
CDR3: ASSLGSDASYGYT; V: TRBV7-2; J: TRBJ1-2; size: many
CDR3: ASSLHPATGTYEQY; V: TRBV5-1; J: TRBJ2-7; size: NA
CDR3: ASSLGLAGVMSSYNEQF; V: TRBV7-9; J: TRBJ2-1; size: NA
CDR3: ASSLGTGSNEKLF; V: TRBV5-1; J: TRBJ1-4; size: NA
CDR3: ASSYREVGELF; V: TRBV6-5; J: TRBJ2-2; size: NA
CDR3: ASSPRWLADTDTQY; V: TRBV4-1; J: TRBJ2-3; size: NA
CDR3: ASSSLNGLAGGYEQF; V: TRBV5-6; J: TRBJ2-1; size: NA
CDR3: ASSPTDTGYT; V: TRBV18; J: TRBJ1-2; size: NA
CDR3: ASSSPGGLDEQY; V: TRBV7-6; J: TRBJ2-7; size: NA
CDR3: ASETGSSYNSPLH; V: TRBV6-5; J: TRBJ1-6; size: once
CDR3: ASSFLPGGAGETQY; V: TRBV28; J: TRBJ2-5; size: NA
CDR3: ASSPGVFQHRVGNQPQH; V: TRBV6-6; J: TRBJ1-5; size: NA
CDR3: ASSLGQGSTEAF; V: TRBV5-1; J: TRBJ1-1; size: NA
CDR3: ASSLTQGGNTQY; V: TRBV5-4; J: TRBJ2-3; size: NA
CDR3: ASSLAGRGDGYT; V: TRBV5-6; J: TRBJ1-2; size: NA
CDR3: ASSFGQGAV; V: TRBV5-8; J: TRBJ1-1; size: NA